This T cell receptor beta chain originates from a study of glioma-infiltrating T cells. TCR alpha and beta CDR3 regions were amplified from RNA using iRepertoire nested multiplex PCR. MiXCR, run by TCRdb on the multiplex PCR reads, gives a single entry per CDR3 protein. Seen here are 170,000 or so distinct CDR3 sequences, approximately 40% observed once, and the top ten hold roughly 5.2%. CDR1 is DFQATT and CDR2 is SNEGSKA in the germline V gene (reference sequence). The CDR3 is 17 amino acids. The V gene end was trimmed by 0 bases and the J gene end by 7 bases; junction bases not matched to a gene: 9. Points from the study as a whole: Tissue-blood divergence was below expectation in non-neoplastic patients, above in gliomas. Only very few CDR3 sequences appeared in both tissue and blood.

This clonotype was seen many times. Its antigen remains unknown. Sequenced material: glioma tissue, nonneoplastic brain tissue, or PBMCs (not recorded which). V gene TRBV20-1 combines with J gene TRBJ2-1; 13 bases map to TRBD2. The TCR was taken from a human donor with low-grade glioma or glioblastoma, undergoing nonglioma brain surgery, or in good health (not recorded which). The CDR3 bases are TGCAGTGCTAGAGATATGACTAGCGGGAGGAATTGGAATGAGCAGTTCTTC. Translation gives CSARDMTSGRNWNEQFF.